The 24 T cell receptor beta chains below come from one sample, sequenced in a study of blood T cell repertoires in COVID-19. Assay: immunoSEQ multiplex PCR; the TCRdb copy retains only in-frame clones and omits some. The sample consists of a few hundred thousand clones, 75% to 90% of them appearing once. Input material: peripheral blood. All receptors come from a woman between 50 and 59 years old with COVID-19, enrolled during active disease.

The V gene is TRBV6-1, the J gene TRBJ1-2, with TRBD1 as a possible D gene (6 bases). Per germline, CDR1 MNHNS and CDR2 SASEGT. The CDR3 has 14 amino acids. Trimming stripped 5 bases from V and 4 bases from J, with 14 bases between. The CDR3 spells CASSPQGQSYGYTF. The CDR3 DNA reads TGTGCCAGCAGTCCCCAAGGACAGTCCTATGGCTACACCTTC.

The rearrangement joins TRBV5-1 to TRBJ1-2; 8 nucleotides agree with TRBD1. V trimming: 4 bases; J trimming: 0 bases; junction bases outside the gene matches: 23. There are 21 residues in the CDR3. The germline CDR1 and CDR2 sequences are SGHRS and YFSETQ. The CDR3 nucleotides read TGCGCCAGCAGCACAGGGGGGCTCCCCGTGGACACCGAGGGAACTAACTATGGCTACACCTTC. Residues: CASSTGGLPVDTEGTNYGYTF.

The V call is TRBV5-1, the J call TRBJ1-2; TRBD1 matches at 9 bases. J was trimmed by 9 bases and V by 4 bases; bases with no gene match: 13. The CDR3 contains 15 residues. CDR1 and CDR2 (germline): SGHRS, YFSETQ. The CDR3 reads CASSPDLWDRARYTF. The CDR3 DNA is TGCGCCAGCAGCCCGGATCTCTGGGACAGGGCCCGCTACACCTTC.

This chain joins TRBV9 and TRBJ1-5; no clear D. From germline, CDR1 is SGDLS and CDR2 YYNGEE. The CDR3 spans 15 residues. Deletions cut 0 bases from V and 0 bases from J, with 7 bases between. CDR3 protein: CASSVGTASNQPQHF. CDR3 in DNA: TGTGCCAGCAGCGTAGGCACAGCTAGCAATCAGCCCCAGCATTTT.

The chain is built from TRBV4-1 and TRBJ2-2; TRBD2 matches at 11 bases. Germline CDR1 and CDR2: MGHRA and YSYEKL. J was trimmed by 13 bases and V by 4 bases; bases with no gene match: 11. The CDR3 sequence is 15 residues long. As DNA, the CDR3 is TGCGCCAGCAGCCTGGCTGCTAGCGGGAGGAACGGGCTGTTTTTT. Residues: CASSLAASGRNGLFF.

The chain is built from TRBV27 and TRBJ1-1; 8 positions match TRBD1. Germline V lookup: CDR1 MNHEY, CDR2 SMNVEV (reference sequence). This CDR3 is 17 amino acids long. After removal of 2 bases from V and 1 base from J, the junction contained 9 bases not matched to a gene. CDR3 in DNA: TGTGCCAGCAGTTTAAGAGAGACAGGGGTGAGGAACACTGAAGCTTTCTTT. Amino acid sequence: CASSLRETGVRNTEAFF.

V is TRBV18 and J is TRBJ2-3, with D possibly being TRBD1 (5 bases). CDR1 and CDR2 from the germline V gene are KGHSH and LQKENI. V was cut by 6 bases and J by 3 bases, with 10 bases left in between. The CDR3 has 13 amino acids. DNA of the CDR3: TGTGCCAGCTCGAGGCAGGGAACAGATACGCAGTATTTT. Protein product: CASSRQGTDTQYF.

The rearrangement uses TRBV11-3 and TRBJ1-2, with D possibly matching TRBD1 (6 bases). V was cut by 5 bases and J by 2 bases, with 15 bases left in between. Germline CDR1 and CDR2: SGHNT and YENEEA. CDR3 size: 15 residues. The CDR3 bases are TGTGCCAGCAGCGCACGCGGGGGGGCGAACTATGGCTACACCTTC. Its translation: CASSARGGANYGYTF.

V is TRBV7-6 and J is TRBJ2-1, with D possibly being TRBD2 (6 bases). This CDR3 contains 14 residues. Germline V gene lookup returns CDR1 SGHVS and CDR2 FNYEAQ. V shed 2 bases and J shed 7 bases, with 12 bases lying between them. The chain's CDR3 is CASSLTGGGNEQFF. The CDR3 DNA reads as TGTGCCAGCAGCTTAACAGGCGGAGGGAATGAGCAGTTCTTC.

This clone came up many times. The rearrangement links TRBV6-4 to TRBJ2-1; 11 bases line up with TRBD1. The CDR3 spans 16 residues. Germline assignment: CDR1 MRHNA and CDR2 SNTAGT. J was trimmed by 6 bases and V by 2 bases; bases with no gene match: 6. The CDR3 region is CASSDQPGTGGNEQFF. CDR3 coding DNA: TGTGCCAGCAGTGACCAACCCGGGACAGGGGGCAATGAGCAGTTCTTC.

The chain joins TRBV24-1 to TRBJ2-2, with D possibly matching TRBD2 (5 bases). Between the trimmed V and J ends, which lost 3 bases and 3 bases, there was a span of 10 bases. The CDR3 has 15 residues. Germline CDR1 KGHDR, CDR2 SFDVKD. The CDR3 DNA reads as TGTGCCACCAGTGATAGAGCGGACTACACCGGGGAGCTGTTTTTT. This sequence encodes CATSDRADYTGELFF.

The gene calls are TRBV24-1 and TRBJ2-5; 7 nucleotides align to TRBD2. This CDR3 is built from 16 residues. Trimming removed 1 base from V and 2 bases from J; junction bases left unmatched: 6. The V gene's germline CDR1 is KGHDR and CDR2 SFDVKD. DNA for the CDR3: TGTGCCACCAGTGATTTCTATCAGCGGGGACAAGAGACCCAGTACTTC. It specifies CATSDFYQRGQETQYF.

The V gene is TRBV30, the J gene TRBJ1-6; the D gene is possibly TRBD1 (6 bases). CDR3 size: 13 residues. V was pared by 4 bases and J by 9 bases, with 13 bases between. CDR1 is GTSNPN and CDR2 is SVGIG in the germline V gene (reference sequence). The CDR3 region has the DNA TGTGCCTGGAAGACAGGTTCCCTTTCACCCCTCCACTTT. This gives the protein CAWKTGSLSPLHF.

This sequence joins TRBV2 and TRBJ2-2; tentative D call: TRBD2 (6 bases). Germline V CDR1 and CDR2: SNHLY, FYNNEI. The V gene lost 3 bases and the J gene lost 4 bases, with 9 bases spanning the gap. The CDR3 is made up of 14 amino acids. The CDR3 reads CASSETRATGELFF. DNA of the CDR3: TGTGCCAGCAGTGAGACTAGAGCCACCGGGGAGCTGTTTTTT.

This clone was seen only once. The chain links TRBV5-1 to TRBJ2-3; TRBD2 matches 9 bases. In germline, CDR1 is SGHRS, CDR2 YFSETQ. Trimming cost V 1 base and J 6 bases; bases outside gene matches: 9. This CDR3 has 16 residues. The CDR3 is CASSLRGLARSDTQYF. CDR3 coding DNA: TGCGCCAGCAGCTTGAGGGGACTAGCTCGGTCCGATACGCAGTATTTT.

The chain recombines TRBV7-6 with TRBJ2-1, with 11 bases that match TRBD2. This CDR3 comprises 17 residues. The germline gives CDR1 SGHVS, CDR2 FNYEAQ. V trimming: 1 base; J trimming: 2 bases; junction bases outside the gene matches: 4. In nucleotides, the CDR3 is TGTGCCAGCAGCTTAGATGGACTAGCGGGCACCTACAATGAGCAGTTCTTC. Protein sequence: CASSLDGLAGTYNEQFF.

CDR3 residues: CASAVQGGASGNTIYF. CDR3 in DNA: TGTGCCAGCGCCGTTCAAGGGGGCGCTTCTGGAAACACCATATATTTT. V and J are TRBV19 and TRBJ1-3; TRBD1 matches 7 bases. The CDR3 sequence is 16 residues long. V dropped 9 bases and J dropped 1; count of bases not matched to a gene: 12. Germline CDR1 LNHDA, CDR2 SQIVND (reference sequence).

This rearrangement joins TRBV7-9 to TRBJ2-7, with 7 bases that match TRBD1. Per the germline V gene, CDR1 is SEHNR and CDR2 is FQNEAQ (reference sequence). V shed 5 bases and J 3 bases; nucleotides not matched to a gene: 4. The CDR3 sequence is 13 residues long. Written as DNA, the CDR3 is TGTGCCAGCAGCACAACAGGGGTCTACGAGCAGTACTTC. As protein: CASSTTGVYEQYF.

The CDR3 sequence: CAGRGYGYTF. Here the CDR3 DNA reads TGTGCCGGTCGGGGCTATGGCTACACCTTC. The gene calls are TRBV30 and TRBJ1-2; D not certain. The CDR3 length is 10 residues. With 8 bases removed from V and 4 bases from J, the gap between germline ends came to 8 bases. Looked up from germline, CDR1 is GTSNPN and CDR2 is SVGIG (reference sequence).

The gene calls are TRBV29-1 and TRBJ2-7; possibly TRBD1 for D (5 bases). This CDR3 contains 12 residues. Trimming stripped 8 bases from V and 2 bases from J, with 13 bases between. CDR1 SQVTM and CDR2 ANQGSEA come from the germline V gene. Written as DNA, the CDR3 is TGCAGCTCGATTGGGGCCACCTACGAGCAGTACTTC. This codes for CSSIGATYEQYF.

The chain recombines TRBV10-2 with TRBJ2-7; the D gene is possibly TRBD1 (6 bases). The CDR3 is 17 amino acids. V gave up 5 bases and J gave up 3 bases, with 23 bases separating them. Germline V CDR1 and CDR2: WSHSY, SAAADI. The CDR3 DNA reads TGCGCCAGCAGTCCCCCCGGGACACCCGAGGGCCACTACGAGCAGTACTTC. This sequence encodes CASSPPGTPEGHYEQYF.

This chain links TRBV6-6 with TRBJ2-7, with 7 bases that match TRBD2. The V gene end was trimmed by 5 bases and the J gene end by 3 bases; junction bases not matched to a gene: 13. Per germline, CDR1 MNHNY and CDR2 SVGAGI (reference sequence). The length of the CDR3 is 16 residues. The CDR3 sequence is CASSPPGEGRVYEQYF. CDR3 sequence (DNA): TGTGCCAGCAGTCCACCGGGGGAGGGGAGGGTCTACGAGCAGTACTTC.

The CDR3 here is CASSLQGPSYEQYF. In nucleotides, the CDR3 is TGTGCCAGCAGCTTACAGGGGCCTTCCTACGAGCAGTACTTC. J is TRBJ2-7 and V is TRBV11-3; weak D call: TRBD1 (6 bases). The germline CDR1 and CDR2 sequences are SGHNT and YENEEA. This CDR3 has 14 amino acids. Trimming shortened V by 2 bases and J by 1 base, and 9 bases separated the two germline ends.

This clone was observed a single time. The DNA of the CDR3 is TGTGCCAGCAGCTTAATGATAACAACGGGTGAAGCTTTCTTT. This translates into CASSLMITTGEAFF. The chain links TRBV7-9 to TRBJ1-1; unclear D gene. V was clipped by 2 bases and J by 7 bases, with 14 bases between them. CDR3 length: 14 residues. Germline lookup yields CDR1 SEHNR and CDR2 FQNEAQ (reference sequence).